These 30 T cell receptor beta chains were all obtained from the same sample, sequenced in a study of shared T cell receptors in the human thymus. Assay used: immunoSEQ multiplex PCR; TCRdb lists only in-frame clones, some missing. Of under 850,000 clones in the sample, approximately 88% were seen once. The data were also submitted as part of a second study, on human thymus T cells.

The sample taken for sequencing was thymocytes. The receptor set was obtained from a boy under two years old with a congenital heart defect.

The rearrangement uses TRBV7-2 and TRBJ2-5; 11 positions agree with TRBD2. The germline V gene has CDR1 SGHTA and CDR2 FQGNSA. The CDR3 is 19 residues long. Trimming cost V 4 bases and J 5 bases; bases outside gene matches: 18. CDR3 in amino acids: CASSSLPSCSGRAKETQYF. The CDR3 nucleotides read TGTGCCAGCAGCTCCCTACCCTCCTGTAGCGGGAGGGCCAAGGAGACCCAGTACTTC.

The chain's CDR3 is CASSPTGAGNQPQHF. DNA of the CDR3: TGTGCCAGCAGTCCCACAGGGGCAGGCAATCAGCCCCAGCATTTT. This chain joins TRBV27 and TRBJ1-5, with 7 bases that match TRBD1. There are 15 residues in the CDR3. Germline CDR1 is MNHEY and CDR2 is SMNVEV (reference sequence). V dropped 5 bases and J dropped 2; count of bases not matched to a gene: 6.

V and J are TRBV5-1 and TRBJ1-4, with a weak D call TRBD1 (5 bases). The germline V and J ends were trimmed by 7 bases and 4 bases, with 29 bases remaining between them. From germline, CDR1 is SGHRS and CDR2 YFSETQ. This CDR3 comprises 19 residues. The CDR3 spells CASATGLREFNRINEKLFF. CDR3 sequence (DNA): TGCGCCAGCGCCACAGGTTTGCGGGAGTTTAACCGAATTAATGAAAAACTGTTTTTT. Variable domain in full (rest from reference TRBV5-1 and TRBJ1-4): KAGVTQTPRYLIKTRGQQVTLSCSPISGHRSVSWYQQTPGQGLQFLFEYFSETQRNKGNFPGRFSGRQFSNSRSEMNVSTLELGDSALYLCASATGLREFNRINEKLFFGSGTQLSVL.

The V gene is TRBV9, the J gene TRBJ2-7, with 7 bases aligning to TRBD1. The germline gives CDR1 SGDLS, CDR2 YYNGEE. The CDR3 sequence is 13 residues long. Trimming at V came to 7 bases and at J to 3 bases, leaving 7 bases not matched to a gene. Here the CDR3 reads CASGQDGGYEQYF. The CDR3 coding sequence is TGTGCCAGCGGACAGGACGGAGGCTACGAGCAGTACTTC.

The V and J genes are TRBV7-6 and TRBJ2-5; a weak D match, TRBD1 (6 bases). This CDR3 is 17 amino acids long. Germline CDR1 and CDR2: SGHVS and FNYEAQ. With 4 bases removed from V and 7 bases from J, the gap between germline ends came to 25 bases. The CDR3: CASSYPYGTLTHGTQYF. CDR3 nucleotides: TGTGCCAGCAGCTATCCGTACGGGACACTTACCCACGGGACCCAGTACTTC.

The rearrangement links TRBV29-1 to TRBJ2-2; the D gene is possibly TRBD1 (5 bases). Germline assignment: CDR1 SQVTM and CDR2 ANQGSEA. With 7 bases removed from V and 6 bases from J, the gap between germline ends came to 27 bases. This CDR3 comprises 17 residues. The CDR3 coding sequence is TGCAGCGCACTCCTCCCCGAAGGGGATAAAAAGGCCGGGGAGCTGTTTTTT. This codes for CSALLPEGDKKAGELFF.

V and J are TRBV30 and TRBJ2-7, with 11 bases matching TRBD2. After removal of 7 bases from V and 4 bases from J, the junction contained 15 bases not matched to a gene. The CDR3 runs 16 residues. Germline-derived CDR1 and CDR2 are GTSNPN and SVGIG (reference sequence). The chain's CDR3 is CASKLTPGLAAYEQYF. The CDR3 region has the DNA TGTGCCTCTAAACTTACTCCGGGACTAGCGGCTTACGAGCAGTACTTC. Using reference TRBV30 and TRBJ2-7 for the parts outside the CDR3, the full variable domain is SQTIHQWPATLVQPVGSPLSLECTVEGTSNPNLYWYRQAAGRGLQLLFYSVGIGQISSEVPQNLSASRPQDRQFILSSKKLLLSDSGFYLCASKLTPGLAAYEQYFGPGTRLTVT.

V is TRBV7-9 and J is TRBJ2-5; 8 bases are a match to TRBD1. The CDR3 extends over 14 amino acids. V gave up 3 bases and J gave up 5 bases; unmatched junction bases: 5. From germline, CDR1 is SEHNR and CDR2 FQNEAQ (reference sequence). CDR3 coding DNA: TGTGCCAGCAGCTTGACAGGGGTCCTTGAGACCCAGTACTTC. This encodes CASSLTGVLETQYF. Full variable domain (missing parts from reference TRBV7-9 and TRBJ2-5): DTGVSQNPRHKITKRGQNVTFRCDPISEHNRLYWYRQTLGQGPEFLTYFQNEAQLEKSRLLSDRFSAERPKGSFSTLEIQRTEQGDSAMYLCASSLTGVLETQYFGPGTRLLVL.

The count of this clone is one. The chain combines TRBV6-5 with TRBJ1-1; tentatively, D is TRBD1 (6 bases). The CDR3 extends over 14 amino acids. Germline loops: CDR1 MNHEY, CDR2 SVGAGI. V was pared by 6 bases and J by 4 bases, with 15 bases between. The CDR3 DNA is TGTGCCAGCAGGCGTAACAGGGCTGCCACTGAAGCTTTCTTT. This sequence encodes CASRRNRAATEAFF.

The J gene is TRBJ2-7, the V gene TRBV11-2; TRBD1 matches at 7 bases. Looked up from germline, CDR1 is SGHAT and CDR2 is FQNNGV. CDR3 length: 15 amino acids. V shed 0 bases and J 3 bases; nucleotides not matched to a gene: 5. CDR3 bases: TGTGCCAGCAGCTTAGAGCCGGGACAGTACTACGAGCAGTACTTC. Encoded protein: CASSLEPGQYYEQYF.

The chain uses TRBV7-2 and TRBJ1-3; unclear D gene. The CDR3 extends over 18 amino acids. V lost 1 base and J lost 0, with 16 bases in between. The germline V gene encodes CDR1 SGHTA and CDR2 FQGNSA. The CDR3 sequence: CASSLVTGNPSSGNTIYF. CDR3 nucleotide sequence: TGTGCCAGCAGCTTAGTAACGGGAAACCCCAGCTCTGGAAACACCATATATTTT.

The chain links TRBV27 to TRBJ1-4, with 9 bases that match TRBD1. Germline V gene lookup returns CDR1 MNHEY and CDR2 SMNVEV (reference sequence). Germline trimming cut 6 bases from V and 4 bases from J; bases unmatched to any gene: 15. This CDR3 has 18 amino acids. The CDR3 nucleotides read TGTGCCAGCAGCCTAAAAATGGGACAGGGTCTGCTTAATGAAAAACTGTTTTTT. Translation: CASSLKMGQGLLNEKLFF.

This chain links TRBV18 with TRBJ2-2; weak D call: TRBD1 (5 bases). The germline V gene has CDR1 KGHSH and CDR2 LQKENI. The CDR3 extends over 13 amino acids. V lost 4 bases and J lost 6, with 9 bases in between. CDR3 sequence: CASSHQGSGELFF. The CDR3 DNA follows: TGTGCCAGCTCACATCAGGGATCCGGGGAGCTGTTTTTT.

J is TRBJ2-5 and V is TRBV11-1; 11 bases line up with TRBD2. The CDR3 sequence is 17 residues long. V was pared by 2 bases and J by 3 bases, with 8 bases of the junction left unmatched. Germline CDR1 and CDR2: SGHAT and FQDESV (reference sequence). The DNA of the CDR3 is TGTGCCAGCAGCTTATATGTAGCGGGAGGGCATGAAGAGACCCAGTACTTC. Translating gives CASSLYVAGGHEETQYF. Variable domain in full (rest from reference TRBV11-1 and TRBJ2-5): EAEVAQSPRYKITEKSQAVAFWCDPISGHATLYWYRQILGQGPELLVQFQDESVVDDSQLPKDRFSAERLKGVDSTLKIQPAELGDSAMYLCASSLYVAGGHEETQYFGPGTRLLVL.

CDR3 in DNA: TGCGCCAGCAGCCAAGAAATTATCGGGGGGGGCTCCTACAATGAGCAGTTCTTC. This translates into CASSQEIIGGGSYNEQFF. The chain is built from TRBV4-3 and TRBJ2-1, with 8 bases matching TRBD2. V lost 0 bases, J lost 0 bases, and 7 bases stayed unmatched. Per the germline V gene, CDR1 is LGHNA and CDR2 is YSLEER. The CDR3 sequence is 18 residues long.

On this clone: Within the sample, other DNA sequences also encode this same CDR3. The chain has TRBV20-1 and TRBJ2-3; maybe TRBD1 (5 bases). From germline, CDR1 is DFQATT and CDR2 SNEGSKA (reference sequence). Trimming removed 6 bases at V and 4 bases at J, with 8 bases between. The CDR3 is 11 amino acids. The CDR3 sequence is CSALGADTQYF. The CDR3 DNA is TGCAGTGCCCTAGGGGCAGATACGCAGTATTTT.

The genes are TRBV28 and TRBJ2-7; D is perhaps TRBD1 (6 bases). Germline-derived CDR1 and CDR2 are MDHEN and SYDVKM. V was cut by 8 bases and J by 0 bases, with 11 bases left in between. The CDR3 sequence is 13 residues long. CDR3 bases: TGTGCCAGCGACAGGAGTAGCTCCTACGAGCAGTACTTC. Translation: CASDRSSSYEQYF.

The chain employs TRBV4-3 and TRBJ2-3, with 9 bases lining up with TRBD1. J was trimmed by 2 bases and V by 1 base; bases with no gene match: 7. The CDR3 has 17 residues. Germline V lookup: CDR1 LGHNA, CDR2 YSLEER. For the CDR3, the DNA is TGCGCCAGCAGCCAAGTCCTGGGGACAGGGAACACAGATACGCAGTATTTT. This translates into CASSQVLGTGNTDTQYF.

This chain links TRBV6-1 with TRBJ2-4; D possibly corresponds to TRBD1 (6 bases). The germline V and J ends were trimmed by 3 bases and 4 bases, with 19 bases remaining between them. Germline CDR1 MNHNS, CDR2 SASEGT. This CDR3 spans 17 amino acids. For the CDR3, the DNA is TGTGCCAGCAGTGATGAGGACAGCCTGTGGGAAAAAAACATTCAGTACTTC. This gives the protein CASSDEDSLWEKNIQYF.

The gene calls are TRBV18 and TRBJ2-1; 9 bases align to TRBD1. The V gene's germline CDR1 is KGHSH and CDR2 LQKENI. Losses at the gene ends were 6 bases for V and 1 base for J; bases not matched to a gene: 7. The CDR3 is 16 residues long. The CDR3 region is CASSTDRGKSYNEQFF. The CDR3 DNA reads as TGTGCCAGCTCTACCGACAGGGGGAAGTCCTACAATGAGCAGTTCTTC.

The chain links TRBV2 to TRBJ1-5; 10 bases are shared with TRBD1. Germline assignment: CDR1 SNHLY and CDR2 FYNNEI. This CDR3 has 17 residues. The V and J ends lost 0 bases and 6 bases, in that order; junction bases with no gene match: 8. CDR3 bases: TGTGCCAGCAGTGAAGCGACGGGACAGGGGCGACTTCAGCCCCAGCATTTT. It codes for CASSEATGQGRLQPQHF.

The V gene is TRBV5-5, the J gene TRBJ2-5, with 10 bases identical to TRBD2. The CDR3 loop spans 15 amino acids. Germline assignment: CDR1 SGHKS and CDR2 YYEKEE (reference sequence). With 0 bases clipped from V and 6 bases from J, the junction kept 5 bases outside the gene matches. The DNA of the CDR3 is TGTGCCAGCAGCTTGGTGGCTAGCGGGAGTCAGACCCAGTACTTC. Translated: CASSLVASGSQTQYF.

The CDR3 region is CASTRTGGRYGYTF. The CDR3 region has the DNA TGTGCCAGCACCAGGACAGGGGGCCGCTATGGCTACACCTTC. The rearrangement joins TRBV28 to TRBJ1-2; TRBD1 matches at 11 bases. Germline CDR1 and CDR2: MDHEN and SYDVKM. The trim removed 7 bases at V and 4 bases at J, leaving 5 bases unmatched. The CDR3 loop spans 14 amino acids.

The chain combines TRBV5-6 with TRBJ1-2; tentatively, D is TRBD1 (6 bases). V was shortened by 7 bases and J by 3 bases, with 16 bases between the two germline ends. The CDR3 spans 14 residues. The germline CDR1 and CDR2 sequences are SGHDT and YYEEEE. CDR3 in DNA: TGTGCCAGCGGGCCCCTGGACAGCGACTATGGCTACACCTTC. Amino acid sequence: CASGPLDSDYGYTF.

For the CDR3, the DNA is TGTGCCTGGACGCGCCCCTCAGCGGGAGGGCCTCGTACAGATACGCAGTATTTT. Translation: CAWTRPSAGGPRTDTQYF. V is TRBV30 and J is TRBJ2-3, with 10 bases that match TRBD2. There are 18 residues in the CDR3. The trim removed 4 bases at V and 3 bases at J, leaving 16 bases unmatched. Germline-derived CDR1 and CDR2 are GTSNPN and SVGIG (reference sequence).

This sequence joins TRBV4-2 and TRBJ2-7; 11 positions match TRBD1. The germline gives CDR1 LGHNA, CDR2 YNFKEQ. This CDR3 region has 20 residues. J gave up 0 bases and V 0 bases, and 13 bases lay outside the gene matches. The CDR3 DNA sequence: TGTGCCAGCAGCCAAGATTTCTATCCCCTTGGACAGGGGGCCTCCTACGAGCAGTACTTC. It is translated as CASSQDFYPLGQGASYEQYF.

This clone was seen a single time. This CDR3 reads CASDRDNYGYTF. CDR3 sequence (DNA): TGTGCCAGTGACAGGGATAACTATGGCTACACCTTC. The chain recombines TRBV30 with TRBJ1-2, with 7 nucleotides matching TRBD1. The CDR3 length is 12 residues. V gave up 8 bases and J gave up 1 base; unmatched junction bases: 4. Per the germline V gene, CDR1 is GTSNPN and CDR2 is SVGIG (reference sequence).

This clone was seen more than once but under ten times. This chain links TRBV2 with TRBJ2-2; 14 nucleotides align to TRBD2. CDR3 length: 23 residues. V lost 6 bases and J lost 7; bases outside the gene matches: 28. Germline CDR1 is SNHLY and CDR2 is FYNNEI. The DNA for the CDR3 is TGTGCCAGCAGGCCGGGACAGAGAACCCCGTCGACTAGCGGGAGGGCCTTAGGCGGGGAGCTGTTTTTT. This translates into CASRPGQRTPSTSGRALGGELFF.

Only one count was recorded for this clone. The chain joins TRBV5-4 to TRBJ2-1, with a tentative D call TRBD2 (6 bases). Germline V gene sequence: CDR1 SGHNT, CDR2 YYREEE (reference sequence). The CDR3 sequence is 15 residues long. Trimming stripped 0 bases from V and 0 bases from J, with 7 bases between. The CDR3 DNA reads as TGTGCCAGCAGCTTGGACGGGAGCTCCTACAATGAGCAGTTCTTC. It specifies CASSLDGSSYNEQFF.

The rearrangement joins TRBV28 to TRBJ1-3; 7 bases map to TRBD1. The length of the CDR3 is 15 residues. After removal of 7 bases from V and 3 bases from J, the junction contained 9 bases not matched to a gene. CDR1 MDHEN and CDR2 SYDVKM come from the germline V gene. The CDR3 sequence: CASNPRQGYGNTIYF. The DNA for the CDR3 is TGTGCCAGCAACCCCAGACAGGGATATGGAAACACCATATATTTT.